Presented here are 7 T cell receptor beta chains from one specimen sequenced in a study of CD8+ T cells in alopecia areata. The sequencing template was cDNA reverse transcribed from extracted RNA. TCRdb's table, derived via immunoSEQ multiplex PCR, lists solely in-frame clones and lacks some. The sample has fewer than 250,000 clones; under 40% are singletons. Treatment given: oral pan-JAK inhibitor, 5-10 mg twice daily. The starting material was CD4+ T cells sorted from blood, obtained at approximately week 34, from a patient treated with tofacitinib. These receptors were taken from a human donor with alopecia areata.

This clone has a handful of counts. The chain carries TRBV19 and TRBJ2-2; TRBD1 agrees at 10 bases. CDR1 is LNHDA and CDR2 is SQIVND in the germline V gene (reference sequence). V shed 5 bases, J shed 7 bases, and the junction held 7 bases outside the gene matches. There are 15 residues in the CDR3. In DNA form, the CDR3 reads TGTGCCAGTAGTGCCGGGACAGGGGTTGTCGGGGAGCTGTTTTTT. The encoded protein is CASSAGTGVVGELFF. The full variable domain, completed using reference TRBV19 and TRBJ2-2, is DGGITQSPKYLFRKEGQNVTLSCEQNLNHDAMYWYRQDPGQGLRLIYYSQIVNDFQKGDIAEGYSVSREKKESFPLTVTSAQKNPTAFYLCASSAGTGVVGELFFGEGSRLTVL.

V gene TRBV7-3 combines with J gene TRBJ2-1, with 10 bases that match TRBD1. Germline CDR1 SGHTA, CDR2 FQGTGA. The length of the CDR3 is 15 residues. Losses at the gene ends were 4 bases for V and 10 bases for J; bases not matched to a gene: 10. CDR3: CASSSFGTGAGEQFF. DNA of the CDR3: TGTGCCAGCAGCTCATTCGGGACAGGGGCAGGAGAGCAGTTCTTC.

This clone has only a few counts. J is TRBJ2-7 and V is TRBV4-1, with TRBD1 matching 10 bases. There are 15 residues in the CDR3. Germline CDR1 and CDR2: MGHRA and YSYEKL. V shed 1 base and J 6 bases; nucleotides not matched to a gene: 6. CDR3 nucleotide sequence: TGCGCCAGCAGCCAAGTGGGACAGGGGAAGGCCGAGCAGTACTTC. Its protein product is CASSQVGQGKAEQYF.

V and J are TRBV6-5 and TRBJ2-7; no clear D. V lost 2 bases, J lost 1 base, and 6 bases lay in between. CDR3 size: 13 residues. The V gene's germline CDR1 is MNHEY and CDR2 SVGAGI. The CDR3 sequence is CASSYKGSYEQYF. The CDR3 coding sequence is TGTGCCAGCAGTTACAAGGGATCCTACGAGCAGTACTTC.

The rearrangement uses TRBV5-5 and TRBJ2-2; 13 positions match TRBD2. This CDR3 contains 15 residues. Per the germline V gene, CDR1 is SGHKS and CDR2 is YYEKEE (reference sequence). After removal of 4 bases from V and 5 bases from J, the junction contained 2 bases not matched to a gene. CDR3 coding DNA: TGTGCCAGCAGCGCGGGACTAGCGGGGACCGGGGAGCTGTTTTTT. This sequence encodes CASSAGLAGTGELFF.

This clone appeared a few times. The chain carries TRBV30 and TRBJ1-5; D remains unclear. Trimming cost V 1 base and J 3 bases, with 10 bases left between them. Germline CDR1 GTSNPN, CDR2 SVGIG (reference sequence). CDR3 length equals 14 residues. In DNA, the CDR3 is TGTGCCTGGAGTGGAACCCAGCTCAATCAGCCCCAGCATTTT. Its protein product is CAWSGTQLNQPQHF.

The chain is built from TRBV9 and TRBJ2-2; 8 nucleotides line up with TRBD1. The ends lost 3 bases at V and 6 bases at J; junction bases unmatched: 10. The CDR3 extends over 16 amino acids. Germline V gene data show CDR1 as SGDLS and CDR2 as YYNGEE. CDR3 nucleotides: TGTGCCAGCAGCGGAGGGATAGGACAGGGTGCCGGGGAGCTGTTTTTT. The encoded protein is CASSGGIGQGAGELFF. Full variable domain (missing parts from reference TRBV9 and TRBJ2-2): DSGVTQTPKHLITATGQRVTLRCSPRSGDLSVYWYQQSLDQGLQFLIQYYNGEERAKGNILERFSAQQFPDLHSELNLSSLELGDSALYFCASSGGIGQGAGELFFGEGSRLTVL.